One and the same sample provided the 8 T cell receptor beta chains below, sequenced in a study of CD8 T cells in ankylosing spondylitis (dated by TCRdb to the late 2010s). Beyond this particular receptor, the publication reports: Blood from ankylosing spondylitis patients appeared to be characterized by a TCR beta motif composed of under 10 highly homologous amino acid variants.

The antigens these receptors bind are not known. Receptor amplification or capture employed 5' RACE. The sequencer was an Illumina HiSeq 2500. TCRdb handled the public reads itself, with Q25 trimming in fastp and clone calling in MiXCR, and kept productive beta chains. Each entry merges the rows of one CDR3 protein and shows their most common DNA and genes. The sample table shows about 330,000 distinct CDR3 sequences, and around 7.6% are seen once. The ten biggest clones cover about 14% of the sample. The specimen sequenced was blood, either unsorted or a sorted T cell fraction (not recorded which). These receptors all stem from a male donor with ankylosing spondylitis.

In its sample, this clonotype was seen many times. The chain has TRBV7-2 and TRBJ2-7, with TRBD2 as a possible D gene (5 bases). Germline V gene sequence: CDR1 SGHTA, CDR2 FQGNSA. The V and J ends lost 0 bases and 4 bases respectively, with 7 bases between them. The CDR3 covers 13 residues. CDR3 bases: TGTGCCAGCAGCTTAGCCGGACTGTACGAGCAGTACTTC. It encodes CASSLAGLYEQYF.

This clonotype has just a few counts. V gene TRBV12-3 or TRBV12-4 combines with J gene TRBJ2-5, with 9 bases matching TRBD1. The ends lost 1 base at V and 7 bases at J; junction bases unmatched: 10. The CDR3 totals 16 residues. CDR3 residues: CASSLEGQGVRWTQYF. The CDR3 DNA reads as TGTGCCAGCAGTTTAGAGGGACAGGGCGTGAGGTGGACCCAGTACTTC.

The CDR3 nucleotides are TGTGCCAGCAGTTACCCAAGTGGCGCAGATACGCAGTATTTT. Encoded protein: CASSYPSGADTQYF. This chain links TRBV6-5 with TRBJ2-3, with unresolved D. V lost 2 bases to trimming and J lost 4 bases, with 10 bases between them. Germline CDR1 reads MNHEY; CDR2 reads SVGAGI. This CDR3 is 14 amino acids long.

This clonotype was seen only a few times. The rearrangement joins TRBV29-1 to TRBJ2-2; unclear D gene. From germline, CDR1 is SQVTM and CDR2 ANQGSEA. With 3 bases removed from V and 0 bases from J, the gap between germline ends came to 5 bases. The CDR3 runs 13 residues. The CDR3 is CSVDTSNTGELFF. The CDR3 DNA reads as TGCAGCGTTGATACGTCGAACACCGGGGAGCTGTTTTTT.

This clonotype showed up many times. The rearrangement joins TRBV12-3 or TRBV12-4 to TRBJ2-1, with D hard to call. The CDR3 runs to 12 residues. The ends were cut back, 3 bases at V and 8 bases at J, with 8 bases in the middle. This CDR3 reads CASSFHPDEQFF. In DNA, the CDR3 is TGTGCCAGCAGTTTTCATCCCGATGAGCAGTTCTTC.

The chain is built from TRBV30 and TRBJ1-1; D unresolved. V gave up 0 bases and J gave up 4 bases, with 6 bases separating them. Per germline, CDR1 GTSNPN and CDR2 SVGIG (reference sequence). CDR3 length equals 12 residues. The DNA of the CDR3 is TGTGCCTGGAGTGTAGTCCTCACTGAAGCTTTCTTT. As protein: CAWSVVLTEAFF.

This clonotype was counted between two and nine times. The V gene is TRBV5-1, the J gene TRBJ2-7, with D uncertain. The CDR3 runs to 14 residues. Trimming shortened V by 1 base and J by 5 bases, and 13 bases separated the two germline ends. The germline gives CDR1 SGHRS, CDR2 YFSETQ. CDR3 protein: CASSLMIPGHEQYF. DNA of the CDR3: TGCGCCAGCAGCTTGATGATTCCGGGCCACGAGCAGTACTTC.

This clonotype was counted ten times or more. The V and J genes are TRBV29-1 and TRBJ1-3; 8 positions agree with TRBD1. V shed 7 bases, J shed 8 bases, and the junction held 7 bases outside the gene matches. Germline CDR1 is SQVTM and CDR2 is ANQGSEA. There are 12 residues in the CDR3. The CDR3 region has the DNA TGCAGCGCCGTGACAGGGGCATACACCATATATTTT. This sequence encodes CSAVTGAYTIYF.